Sequencing of this T cell receptor beta chain was carried out in a study of blood T cell repertoires in COVID-19. On the study more broadly: The study drew acute and convalescent COVID-19 samples from the United States, Italy and Spain.

In the authors' workflow: Scientists estimated how many nucleated cells there were by amplifying reference gene primers. The table came from immunoSEQ multiplex PCR; TCRdb's copy has only in-frame clones and leaves some out. That table supplies the V and J calls and clone size; D and trimming were determined from the DNA. The sample consists of about 200,000 clones, 86% of them appearing once. CDR1 and CDR2 (germline): SGHRS, YFSETQ. V dropped 0 bases and J dropped 2 bases, with 11 bases sitting between them. CDR3 length: 15 amino acids. The clonotype comes from a woman aged 50 to 60 with acute or convalescent COVID-19. The chain links TRBV5-1 to TRBJ1-1; D is unclear. Material: peripheral blood. In DNA, the CDR3 is TGCGCCAGCAGCTTGGCCGCTCAGGAAAACACTGAAGCTTTCTTT. Its protein product is CASSLAAQENTEAFF.